The entry below gives a single T cell receptor (beta chain) sequence along with its context. The CDR3 is 16 residues long. V lost 1 base and J 1 base, leaving 10 bases between the germline ends. CDR1 and CDR2 from the germline V gene are SGHVS and FNYEAQ. This sample stems from a study of T cells in Graves' hyperthyroidism and ophthalmopathy. The TCR beta CDR3 regions underwent amplification using RNA transcripts as the source. Primed by the HTBI set, a first-round RT-PCR was run on the TCR CDR3. TCRdb re-called the multiplex PCR reads through MiXCR, storing one row per CDR3 protein. Among 600,000 to 750,000 distinct CDR3 sequences, 15% to 20% were seen once, and the ten largest hold 15% to 17%. Stable disease denoted Graves' hyperthyroidism without ophthalmopathy progression within 18 months. The PBMCs had their origin in 10 ml of fresh peripheral blood.

Sequencing used blood. This clonotype was sampled from a man aged 45-60 years with Graves' hyperthyroidism. The chain uses TRBV7-6 and TRBJ2-2, with D unresolved. CDR3 coding DNA: TGTGCCAGCAGCTTAGTAACACGGGTGAACACCGGGGAGCTGTTTTTT. Amino acids: CASSLVTRVNTGELFF.